Listed below are T cell receptor beta chains from one sample, sequenced in a study of cytomegalovirus exposure and HLA in healthy donors. Sequencing was performed with immunoSEQ multiplex PCR; in TCRdb, only in-frame clones are kept and a portion is missing. The data hold a few hundred thousand clones, with about 70% observed a single time. The sequenced material came from PBMCs. All receptors come from a woman aged 25 to 39 in good health and CMV-seronegative. The CDR3 runs from the conserved cysteine through the conserved F or W. The D gene is left open where the match is weak. Size is stated for part of the rows, as once, few or many counts, or as a class when the clone is expanded.

D gene	V gene	clone size	J gene	CDR3 DNA	CDR3 protein
TRBD1	TRBV27	-	TRBJ1-4	TGTGCCAGCAGCCTGGGACAGGGGAACTCGAGACTGTTTTTT	CASSLGQGNSRLFF
TRBD2	TRBV6-5	-	TRBJ2-1	TGTGCCAGCAGTTTCAGGACTAGCGGCGGCTACAATGAGCAGTTCTTC	CASSFRTSGGYNEQFF
-	TRBV7-9	-	TRBJ2-2	TGTGCCAGCAGCTTAGCGGGAGCCGACACCGGGGAGCTGTTTTTT	CASSLAGADTGELFF
-	TRBV29-1	-	TRBJ1-2	TGCAGCGTTGAAGTACTTTCCTTCAATAACTATGGCTACACCTTC	CSVEVLSFNNYGYTF
-	TRBV29-1	-	TRBJ1-3	TGCAGCGCCATGGGGCGAGGCTCTGGAAACACCATATATTTT	CSAMGRGSGNTIYF
-	TRBV6-6	-	TRBJ1-1	TGTGCCAGCAGTTCCCAAGCGTCCATGAACACTGAAGCTTTCTTT	CASSSQASMNTEAFF
-	TRBV7-3	-	TRBJ2-1	TGTGCCAGCCGGGGTGGCAGCTACAATGAGCAGTTCTTC	CASRGGSYNEQFF
-	TRBV7-9	-	TRBJ1-1	TGTGCCAGCAGCTCCATCGAGGGCACTGAAGCTTTCTTT	CASSSIEGTEAFF
-	TRBV5-1	-	TRBJ1-4	TGCGCCAGCAGCGGGGGACAAGGGTATGAAAAACTGTTTTTT	CASSGGQGYEKLFF
-	TRBV6-6	few	TRBJ2-3	TGTGCCAGCAGTGACGGGACACAGATAACAGATACGCAGTATTTT	CASSDGTQITDTQYF
-	TRBV7-9	-	TRBJ1-5	TGTTCCAGCAGCCATAGCAATCAGCCCCAGCATTTT	CSSSHSNQPQHF
-	TRBV6-1	-	TRBJ1-1	TGTGCCAGCAGTGAAGCGATTCGGGAGTCGGAAGCTTTCTTT	CASSEAIRESEAFF
TRBD2	TRBV5-5	-	TRBJ2-7	TGTGCCAGCAGCTGGGGAGGGGACCCTAACTACGAGCAGTACTTC	CASSWGGDPNYEQYF
TRBD1	TRBV7-9	-	TRBJ2-7	TGTTCCAGCAGCTTAAGCCGGGACAGCTACGAGCAGTACTTC	CSSSLSRDSYEQYF
TRBD1	TRBV5-6	-	TRBJ1-1	TGTGCCAGCAGCCGGGGGACAGATGAAGCTTTCTTT	CASSRGTDEAFF
-	TRBV29-1	-	TRBJ2-7	TGCAGCGTTGAAGCTGGGGGGAAACGCTACGAGCAGTACTTC	CSVEAGGKRYEQYF
TRBD1	TRBV5-4	-	TRBJ1-2	TGTGCCAGCAGCCAAGATCCTCGGGACAGTTCTAACTATGGCTACACCTTC	CASSQDPRDSSNYGYTF
-	TRBV9	-	TRBJ1-2	TGTGCCAGCAGCGTACCCCGGGAGGACCCGGGCTATGGCTACACCTTC	CASSVPREDPGYGYTF
TRBD1	TRBV13	-	TRBJ1-3	TGTGCCAGCAGCAGACGGACAGGGGGCTCTGGAAACACCATATATTTT	CASSRRTGGSGNTIYF
-	TRBV4-1	-	TRBJ2-7	TGCGCCAGCAGCCCAGGATTGGGGCAGTACTTC	CASSPGLGQYF
TRBD2	TRBV5-4	-	TRBJ2-5	TGTGCCAGCAGCTCGCGGGAGCCCCAAGAGACCCAGTACTTC	CASSSREPQETQYF
-	TRBV7-6	-	TRBJ2-7	TGTGCCAGCAGCTTAGGCCGGAGTCCGCAGTACTTC	CASSLGRSPQYF
-	TRBV15	-	TRBJ2-7	TGTGCCACCAGCAGAGATATCGGCGGGACCTACGAGCAGTACTTC	CATSRDIGGTYEQYF
-	TRBV15	-	TRBJ1-5	TGTGCCACCAGCAGAGAGAAAGGCGGGGCTCAAGAGTGGCCCCAGCATTTT	CATSREKGGAQEWPQHF
-	TRBV5-1	-	TRBJ2-5	TGCGCCAGCTCCAAGGGACACCTTGGGGAGACCCAGTACTTC	CASSKGHLGETQYF
TRBD1	TRBV6-5	-	TRBJ1-1	TGTGCCAGCAGTGCCACCACAGGGGGCCGAGAAGCTTTCTTT	CASSATTGGREAFF
TRBD2	TRBV7-8	-	TRBJ2-7	TGTGCCAGCAGCTTAGCGCTAGCGGGAGGGCCCTACGAGCAGTACTTC	CASSLALAGGPYEQYF
TRBD1	TRBV14	-	TRBJ1-5	TGTGCCAGCAGCCAAGAAGGGACAGCCTATAGCAATCAGCCCCAGCATTTT	CASSQEGTAYSNQPQHF
TRBD1	TRBV11-3	-	TRBJ2-5	TGTGCCAGCAGCTTGTACCTCGGGACAGGGGGCCAAGAGACCCAGTACTTC	CASSLYLGTGGQETQYF
TRBD1	TRBV2	-	TRBJ1-2	TGTGCCAGCAGTGACCCGGGACAGGGAACTGGTGGCTACACCTTC	CASSDPGQGTGGYTF
-	TRBV16	-	TRBJ1-1	TGTGCCAGCAGCCAATCGTGGCCACCTTTCTTT	CASSQSWPPFF
-	TRBV6-5	-	TRBJ2-2	TGTGCCAGCAGTGGGGGCAGGCTTGCCACCGGGGAGCTGTTTTTT	CASSGGRLATGELFF
TRBD1	TRBV18	few	TRBJ2-7	TGTGCCAGCTCATCGCCGGGACAGTCTGGCGAGCAGTACTTC	CASSSPGQSGEQYF
-	TRBV5-5	-	TRBJ2-7	TGTGCCAGCAGCTTCGGGGACATTTCCTACGAGCAGTACTTC	CASSFGDISYEQYF
TRBD1	TRBV27	-	TRBJ2-2	TGTGCCAGCAGGCTGACAGGGGCCGGGGAGCTGTTTTTT	CASRLTGAGELFF
-	TRBV11-2	-	TRBJ2-7	TGCGCCAGCAGCTTTGGCACTATCTCCTACGAGCAGTACTTC	CASSFGTISYEQYF
TRBD2	TRBV6-1	-	TRBJ2-3	TGTGCCACTGGACTAGCGGGAGTAAGTGATACGCAGTATTTT	CATGLAGVSDTQYF
-	TRBV5-1	-	TRBJ1-3	TGCGCCAGCAGCTTGGCGGGGGCTGGAAACACCATATATTTT	CASSLAGAGNTIYF
TRBD1	TRBV11-3	once	TRBJ1-4	TGTGCCAGCAGCTCCACAGGGGCAACTAATGAAAAACTGTTTTTT	CASSSTGATNEKLFF
TRBD1	TRBV13	once	TRBJ1-2	TGTGCCAGCAGCTTAGGTATATCGACAGGGGATGGCTACACCTTC	CASSLGISTGDGYTF
TRBD1	TRBV6-5	-	TRBJ2-2	TGTGCCAGCAGTTACTCAGGACAGGGGGGGACCGGGGAGCTGTTTTTT	CASSYSGQGGTGELFF
TRBD2	TRBV29-1	-	TRBJ2-3	TGCAGCGTCGCCGCAGCGGGAGGCACAGATACGCAGTATTTT	CSVAAAGGTDTQYF
-	TRBV4-1	few	TRBJ2-1	TGCGCCAGCAGCCAAGATATAATCGGAGTAGTAGTAGGACAGTTCTTC	CASSQDIIGVVVGQFF
-	TRBV6-5	-	TRBJ1-5	TGTGCCAGCAGGGGCTCGTATAGCAATCAGCCCCAGCATTTT	CASRGSYSNQPQHF
-	TRBV5-1	-	TRBJ2-1	TGCGCCAGCAGCTTGACGTCCGGCAATGAGCAGTTCTTC	CASSLTSGNEQFF
-	TRBV6-5	-	TRBJ1-1	TGTGCCAGCAGTTACTCCAGTTCAGTCCCTGAAGCTTTCTTT	CASSYSSSVPEAFF
-	TRBV7-2	-	TRBJ2-3	TGTGCCAGCAGCTTAGAAGAGGAAGATACGCAGTATTTT	CASSLEEEDTQYF
-	TRBV27	-	TRBJ2-3	TGTGCCAGCAGCCCAACCGGGGGTAGCGACCCTAGCACAGATACGCAGTATTTT	CASSPTGGSDPSTDTQYF
TRBD2	TRBV5-4	few	TRBJ2-1	TGTGCCAGCACCTGGGCTAGCGGGCCGGGGAATGAGCAGTTCTTC	CASTWASGPGNEQFF
-	TRBV5-6	-	TRBJ2-5	TGTGCCAGCAGCTTGGAGGGGCAAGAGACCCAGTACTTC	CASSLEGQETQYF
-	TRBV2	-	TRBJ2-3	TGTGCCTTCCAACGGTTTGTAAGCACAGATACGCAGTATTTT	CAFQRFVSTDTQYF
-	TRBV5-1	few	TRBJ1-1	TGTGCCAGCAGCCCGTCAACATTTATGAACACTGAAGCTTTCTTT	CASSPSTFMNTEAFF
TRBD1	TRBV6-6	-	TRBJ1-5	TGTGCCAGCAGGGTAACCGGGACAGGTGTAGGGCCCCAGCATTTT	CASRVTGTGVGPQHF
-	TRBV5-1	few	TRBJ1-5	TGCGCCAGCAGCTTGGAGGGAGGGTACGGCCAGCCCCAGCATTTT	CASSLEGGYGQPQHF
TRBD1	TRBV19	few	TRBJ1-6	TGTGCCAGTAGTAAAGGGGATCGACAGGGTAGAAATTCACCCCTCCACTTT	CASSKGDRQGRNSPLHF